This TCR beta chain originates from a study of CXCR3-negative and CXCR3-positive naive CD8 T cells. Preparation of TRB cDNA libraries relied on 5' RACE carrying UMI labels. With the 5' RACE reads reprocessed, TCRdb shows one record per CDR3 protein and no DNA. The record lists about 130,000 distinct CDR3 sequences, of which the ten most abundant hold about 0.37%. With 300,000 cells each, the CD8+ T cell subsets were individually sorted in triplicate. Points on this clonotype: The antigen is not known.

There are 15 residues in the CDR3. Germline CDR1 is SQVTM and CDR2 is ANQGSEA. General observations from the study: TRB CDR3s were more hydrophobic in CXCR3-positive than in CXCR3-negative naive cells.

The rearrangement joins TRBV29-1 to TRBJ2-1. The material sequenced was naive CXCR3+ CD8+ T cells from blood. Noted subset: CD45RO-CCR7+CD27+CD95- naive CD8+ T cells expressing CXCR3 (TNR3+). The TCR originated in a human donor in good health. Some clones in this sample may be carry-over from other donors' samples. CDR3 sequence: CSVEGSQSSYNEQFF.